This entry lists 8 T cell receptor beta chains sequenced from one sample in a study of breast tumors, draining lymph nodes, adjacent tissues. The lymph nodes were axillary draining lymph nodes from breast cancer patients. One entry per CDR3 protein, called by TCRdb with MiXCR from the multiplex PCR reads. The data show 150,000 to 200,000 distinct CDR3 sequences, with 30% to 35% seen just once and around 3.5% held by the top ten. Sequenced input: axillary lymph node tissue. These receptors all come from a female donor with breast cancer. Some clones in this sample may be carry-over from other donors' samples.

Comment on this clonotype: The CDR3 end shows no conserved phenylalanine or tryptophan, and so a read error is likely. The chain carries TRBV11-1 and TRBJ1-1; no firm D call. The V and J ends lost 2 bases and 0 bases respectively, with 7 bases between them. Per the germline V gene, CDR1 is SGHAT and CDR2 is FQDESV (reference sequence). This CDR3 spans 14 amino acids. The CDR3 region is CASSLQNLNTEAFC. CDR3 DNA: TGTGCCAGCAGCTTACAGAACCTGAACACTGAAGCTTTCTGT.

Points on this clonotype: It may be a read error: a sequence one base away is much more abundant. The chain joins TRBV11-3 to TRBJ2-1; 7 nucleotides match TRBD2. The CDR3 contains 13 residues. CDR1 is SGHNT and CDR2 is YENEEA in the germline V gene. J gave up 9 bases and V 1 base, and 3 bases lay outside the gene matches. CDR3 amino acids: CASSLGGSSEQFF. The CDR3 region has the DNA TGTGCCAGCAGCTTAGGCGGGAGCTCTGAGCAGTTCTTC.

The chain carries TRBV4-1 and TRBJ1-1, with D hard to call. Trimming took off 3 bases at V and 3 bases at J, with 11 bases between the two ends. From germline, CDR1 is MGHRA and CDR2 YSYEKL. This CDR3 is 14 amino acids long. DNA for the CDR3: TGCGCCAGCAGCCACGTGGACGGGTACACTGAAGCTTTCTTT. Its translation: CASSHVDGYTEAFF.

There are a few counts of this clonotype. Being one base from a much bigger clone, this may be a read error. J is TRBJ1-2 and V is TRBV20-1, with D unclear. CDR3 length: 14 amino acids. Looked up from germline, CDR1 is DFQATT and CDR2 is SNEGSKA (reference sequence). The CDR3 spells CSARGRQSNSGYTF. CDR3 DNA: TGCAGTGCTAGAGGTCGGCAGTCTAACTCTGGCTACACCTTC.

This clonotype was counted at least ten times. This sequence joins TRBV9 and TRBJ2-5; D perhaps matches TRBD1 (5 bases). V lost 0 bases and J 2 bases, leaving 17 bases between the germline ends. CDR1 is SGDLS, CDR2 YYNGEE, per germline. The CDR3 loop spans 17 amino acids. The CDR3 region is CASSVASINPGQETQYF. As DNA, the CDR3 is TGTGCCAGCAGCGTAGCTAGTATCAACCCAGGGCAAGAGACCCAGTACTTC.

As concerns this clonotype: At one boundary the junction diverges from the germline segment, which might be a read error. The chain carries TRBV7-8 and TRBJ2-5; D possibly matches TRBD1 or TRBD2 (6 bases each). The germline CDR1 and CDR2 sequences are SGHVS and FQNEAQ. The CDR3 is 17 amino acids. CDR3 in DNA: TGTGCCCGCAGCCAAAGGACTAACAGGGTGGCGCGAGAGCCCCAGTACTTC. This sequence encodes CARSQRTNRVAREPQYF.

Notes on this clonotype: One end of the junction is discordant with germline, which a read error may explain. The J gene is TRBJ1-6, the V gene TRBV6-1; D possibly corresponds to TRBD1 (6 bases). CDR1 is MNHNS, CDR2 SASEGT, per germline. The CDR3 length is 16 residues. In nucleotides, the CDR3 is TGTGCCAGCAGTCAAGCCCCTAGGGGGTGGAATTCACCCCTCCACTTT. Translating gives CASSQAPRGWNSPLHF.

This clonotype was seen once. The chain uses TRBV11-2 and TRBJ1-2; D ambiguous. V lost 2 bases and J 8 bases, leaving 9 bases between the germline ends. Germline CDR1 and CDR2: SGHAT and FQNNGV. The CDR3 is made up of 12 amino acids. In DNA form, the CDR3 reads TGTGCCAGCAGCTTACTAGCGGGAGGCTACACCTTC. Translated: CASSLLAGGYTF.